This TCR beta chain was sequenced during a study of CD8 T cells in ankylosing spondylitis. The CDR3 is 18 residues long. V dropped 0 bases and J dropped 4 bases, with 24 bases sitting between them. CDR1 is DFQATT and CDR2 is SNEGSKA in the germline V gene (reference sequence). In TCRdb, the 5' RACE reads were re-called with MiXCR into one record per CDR3 protein. The table shows about 240,000 distinct CDR3 sequences, with around 9.1% occurring only once. This clonotype has ten or more counts. The TCR sequence derives from a male donor with ankylosing spondylitis or in good health (not recorded which). V gene TRBV20-1 combines with J gene TRBJ1-2; D gene uncertain. Specimen: blood, either unsorted or a sorted T cell fraction (not recorded which). CDR3 region: CSARDSNRSWTAGYGYTF. Written as DNA, the CDR3 is TGCAGTGCTAGAGATTCGAATCGAAGCTGGACGGCGGGCTATGGCTACACCTTC.